This is a list of T cell receptor beta chains from one sample in a study of T cell repertoires in cytomegalovirus infection. A single record per CDR3 protein comes from TCRdb applying MiXCR to the reads. The sample includes some 180,000 distinct CDR3 sequences, approximately 9.6% of them seen just once. Sequencing input: PBMCs. The receptors derive from a human donor in good health (CMV status not recorded). Some clones in this sample may be carry-over from other donors' samples. Both conserved end residues are part of each CDR3. A D gene is named only where the DNA matches it firmly. Size is omitted from some rows. Given values are once, few, many or a class for expanded clones.

J gene,clone size,V gene,D gene,CDR3 length,CDR3 protein,CDR3 DNA
TRBJ1-1,many,TRBV7-9,-,12,CASSIRDAEAFF,TGTGCCAGCAGCATTCGTGACGCTGAAGCTTTCTTT
TRBJ1-6,-,TRBV5-6,TRBD1,16,CASSEDRDAYNSPLHF,TGTGCCAGCAGCGAAGACAGGGACGCCTATAATTCACCCCTCCACTTT
TRBJ1-2,many,TRBV6-5,-,14,CASSYSRGFYGYTF,TGTGCCAGCAGTTACTCGAGGGGTTTCTATGGCTACACCTTC
TRBJ2-1,-,TRBV3-1,-,17,CASSQDPGSDSYNEQFF,TGTGCCAGCAGCCAAGATCCAGGCAGTGACTCCTACAATGAGCAGTTCTTC
TRBJ2-6,many,TRBV5-5,-,18,CASSLPAIIRSGANVLTF,TGTGCCAGCAGCTTGCCGGCCATAATCCGCTCTGGGGCCAACGTCCTGACTTTC
TRBJ2-1,few,TRBV5-4,TRBD2,15,CASSLMRGGRDEQFF,TGTGCCAGCAGCTTGATGCGGGGGGGCCGGGATGAGCAGTTCTTC
TRBJ2-5,many,TRBV12-3/TRBV12-4,-,11,CASSSSETQYF,TGTGCCAGCAGTTCTAGCGAGACCCAGTACTTC
TRBJ1-5,many,TRBV6-6,-,15,CASSYGQDSNQPQHF,TGTGCCAGCAGTTACGGGCAGGATAGCAATCAGCCCCAGCATTTT
TRBJ1-1,many,TRBV25-1,TRBD1,16,CASSEPRGQGVTEAFF,TGTGCCAGCAGTGAGCCCCGTGGACAGGGAGTCACTGAAGCTTTCTTT
TRBJ1-1,-,TRBV14,-,13,CASSQARVTEAFF,TGTGCCAGCAGCCAGGCACGGGTAACTGAAGCTTTCTTT
TRBJ2-1,many,TRBV7-9,-,12,CASSRRGDEQFF,TGTGCCAGCAGTCGGCGTGGGGATGAGCAGTTCTTC
TRBJ2-6,few,TRBV20-1,TRBD1,15,CSAPDRDSGANVLTF,TGCAGTGCTCCCGACAGGGACTCTGGGGCCAACGTCCTGACTTTC
TRBJ2-3,-,TRBV28,-,15,CASSLGTRFGDTQYF,TGTGCCAGCAGTCTCGGGACGAGGTTTGGAGATACGCAGTATTTT
TRBJ2-5,many,TRBV19,-,13,CASNRDGQETQYF,TGTGCCAGTAACCGGGACGGCCAAGAGACCCAGTACTTC
TRBJ1-2,-,TRBV20-1,-,14,CSARDRVWDGGYTF,TGCAGTGCTAGAGATAGGGTTTGGGACGGAGGCTACACCTTC
TRBJ1-1,many,TRBV7-2,-,17,CASSPPPPPPRAIEAFF,TGTGCCAGCAGCCCCCCCCCCCCCCCCCCCCGCGCCATTGAAGCTTTCTTT
TRBJ2-4,-,TRBV20-1,-,14,CSAELGGAKNIQYF,TGCAGTGCCGAACTTGGGGGGGCCAAAAACATTCAGTACTTC
TRBJ2-7,-,TRBV7-6,TRBD1,13,CASNRGRDYEQYF,TGTGCCAGCAACAGGGGTAGAGACTACGAGCAGTACTTC
TRBJ2-1,many,TRBV3-1,-,16,CASSQDMGDSYNEQFF,TGTGCCAGCAGCCAAGATATGGGGGACTCCTACAATGAGCAGTTCTTC
TRBJ2-7,many,TRBV7-6,-,13,CASSFQWQGEQYF,TGTGCCAGCAGCTTCCAGTGGCAGGGCGAGCAGTACTTC
TRBJ1-2,few,TRBV4-3,-,17,CASSQDRSIGGNYGYTF,TGCGCCAGCAGCCAAGATCGGTCTATTGGGGGTAACTATGGCTACACCTTC
TRBJ1-3,few,TRBV5-1,-,13,CASSLAVGNTIYF,TGCGCCAGCAGCTTGGCGGTCGGAAACACCATATATTTT
TRBJ2-7,many,TRBV7-2,-,12,CASSFDYYEQYF,TGTGCCAGCAGCTTTGACTACTACGAGCAGTACTTC